The rows below give T cell receptor beta chains drawn from one sample of a study of radiotherapy plus CTLA-4 blockade in lung cancer. The data were produced by immunoSEQ multiplex PCR, yet TCRdb's version contains in-frame clones alone and is incomplete. The table records 3,000 to 4,000 clones, 84% of them present only once. The sample consisted of tumor tissue, taken from a patient treated with radiotherapy plus ipilimumab. The receptors shown here come from a human donor with non-small cell lung cancer that progressed on radiotherapy plus ipilimumab. Each CDR3 is given with its conserved first and last residue. The D gene is left open where the match is weak. Rows may omit the clone size; those that give it use once, few, many or a size class.

j_gene	v_gene	d_gene	abundance	CDR3nt	CDR3aa
TRBJ2-3	TRBV4-1	NA	NA	TGCGCCAGCAGCCACGGCCCAGGGACGCAGTATTTT	CASSHGPGTQYF
TRBJ2-1	TRBV4-3	TRBD2	NA	TGCGCCAGCAGCCAGGCCGAGGGGGCTAGCGGGGGCGCGTGGGAGCAGTTCTTC	CASSQAEGASGGAWEQFF
TRBJ2-7	TRBV5-8	NA	NA	TGTGCCAGCAGCGCACAGGGTTCCTACGAGCAGTACTTC	CASSAQGSYEQYF
TRBJ2-5	TRBV11-2	NA	NA	TGTGCCAGCAGCTTAGATCGCCCCCCCGAGACCCAGTACTTC	CASSLDRPPETQYF
TRBJ2-1	TRBV4-3	TRBD2	few	TGCGCCAGCAGCCAAGTAGGAATAGCGGGTGGTGAGCAGTTCTTC	CASSQVGIAGGEQFF
TRBJ2-4	TRBV5-6	NA	NA	TGTGCCAGCAGCCCCCCTGGGGGACTAGCCAAAAACATTCAGTACTTC	CASSPPGGLAKNIQYF
TRBJ2-7	TRBV2	TRBD2	NA	TGTGCCAGCACGCTATACCGGACTAGCAACGAGCAGTACTTC	CASTLYRTSNEQYF
TRBJ2-7	TRBV5-1	NA	NA	TGCGCCAGCAGCTTGGCCCAGTACTACGAGCAGTACTTC	CASSLAQYYEQYF
TRBJ1-1	TRBV5-7	NA	NA	TGTGCCAGCAGCTTGGGGGGAGGGTTTGAAGCTTTCTTT	CASSLGGGFEAFF
TRBJ2-1	TRBV27	TRBD2	NA	TGTGCCAGCAGTTGGGCAGTGACTAGCGAAAATGAGCAGTTCTTC	CASSWAVTSENEQFF
TRBJ2-1	TRBV12-5	TRBD1	NA	TGTGCTAGTGGCCTTCAGGGGGCAAGAAATGAGCAGTTCTTC	CASGLQGARNEQFF
TRBJ2-5	TRBV2	NA	NA	TGTGCCAGCAGTTGGGGGCTAGAGACCCAGTACTTC	CASSWGLETQYF
TRBJ2-5	TRBV18	TRBD1	NA	TGTGCCAGCTCACCCATTCAGGGGGAAAAAGAGACCCAGTACTTC	CASSPIQGEKETQYF
TRBJ2-7	TRBV10-1	TRBD2	NA	TGCGCCAGCAGTGAGTCCGGTAGCGGGGGGGCCGGGTACGAGCAGTACTTC	CASSESGSGGAGYEQYF
TRBJ2-7	TRBV15	NA	NA	TGTGCCACCAGCAGCCACAACGGTGAGCCGTACTTC	CATSSHNGEPYF
TRBJ1-1	TRBV6-5	NA	NA	TGTGCCAGCACCCGACCAGGGAACACTGAAGCTTTCTTT	CASTRPGNTEAFF
TRBJ1-2	TRBV5-1	TRBD1	NA	TGCGCCAGCAGCTTGTCAGGGACAGGGCTATTCTATGGCTACACCTTC	CASSLSGTGLFYGYTF
TRBJ1-5	TRBV19	NA	NA	TGTGCCAGTAGTATACGGAGGGGCGGGGGAGATCAGCCCCAGCATTTT	CASSIRRGGGDQPQHF
TRBJ1-2	TRBV19	NA	NA	TGTGCCAGTAGTGGGGTTAAGGGGGAAGATGGCTACACCTTC	CASSGVKGEDGYTF
TRBJ2-3	TRBV5-4	TRBD1	NA	TGTGCCAGCAGCGACGGGACAGGGCCCACAGATACGCAGTATTTT	CASSDGTGPTDTQYF
TRBJ2-1	TRBV7-2	TRBD1	NA	TGTGCCAGCAGCGCGACAGGGAGCTCCTACAATGAGCAGTTCTTC	CASSATGSSYNEQFF
TRBJ1-6	TRBV18	TRBD1	NA	TGTGCCAGCTCACCACCTTACCAGGGGGAACATTCACCCCTCCACTTT	CASSPPYQGEHSPLHF
TRBJ2-3	TRBV6-1	NA	NA	TGTGCCAGCAGTGAGGCAAGAGGGTCAGGTGCAGATACGCAGTATTTT	CASSEARGSGADTQYF
TRBJ1-1	TRBV2	NA	NA	TGTGCCAGCAGCGAAATTAGAGAAGCTTTCTTT	CASSEIREAFF
TRBJ1-2	TRBV21-1	NA	few	TGTGCCAGCAGCAAAGGGAAACAGTGTCTAGAAGGCTACACCTTC	CASSKGKQCLEGYTF
TRBJ2-3	TRBV5-1	NA	once	TGCGCCAGCAGCTTGGAGCTCCCCGGCCCCACAGATACGCAGTATTTT	CASSLELPGPTDTQYF
TRBJ1-5	TRBV28	NA	NA	TGTGCCAGCAGCACAGGGCTGGGGAGCAATCAGCCCCAGCATTTT	CASSTGLGSNQPQHF
TRBJ1-1	TRBV20-1	NA	NA	TGCAGTGCTAGTAGTGGTCTCGAAGCTTTCTTT	CSASSGLEAFF
TRBJ2-7	TRBV9	TRBD1	once	TGTGCCAGCAGCGCCCGGGACAGAGCCTACGAGCAGTACTTC	CASSARDRAYEQYF
TRBJ1-2	TRBV6-5	NA	NA	TGTGCCAGCAGTTACGGGGTAGGCTATGGCTACACCTTC	CASSYGVGYGYTF
TRBJ2-2	TRBV4-2	NA	NA	TGTGCCAGCAGCCAAGACCCAGAGTCCACCGGGGAGCTGTTTTTT	CASSQDPESTGELFF
TRBJ2-7	TRBV2	NA	NA	TGTGCCAGCGGCGAAGGGGGGTTGTCCTACGAGCAGTACTTC	CASGEGGLSYEQYF
TRBJ2-1	TRBV7-2	TRBD2	NA	TGTGCCAGCAGCTTGACTAGCGGGGTAAACAATGAGCAGTTCTTC	CASSLTSGVNNEQFF
TRBJ2-1	TRBV7-9	NA	once	TGTGCCAGCAGCCCCGCCATACCTATTAACCATGAGCAGTTCTTC	CASSPAIPINHEQFF
TRBJ1-5	TRBV6-1	NA	NA	TGTGCCAGCAGAACGGCCTCGACGGGCCCCCAGCATTTT	CASRTASTGPQHF
TRBJ2-1	TRBV5-4	NA	NA	TGTGCCAGCAGCCCAGACCAATTTCGTTACAATGAGCAGTTCTTC	CASSPDQFRYNEQFF
TRBJ1-1	TRBV9	NA	few	TGTGCCAGCAGCGCCGTCACAGGGTCCACTGAAGCTTTCTTT	CASSAVTGSTEAFF
TRBJ2-1	TRBV20-1	NA	NA	TGCAGTGGGACACAGTACAATGAGCAGTTCTTC	CSGTQYNEQFF
TRBJ1-2	TRBV5-1	NA	NA	TGCGCCAGCAGCTTGGCCCCGTTGGTTGGGGATGGCTACACCTTC	CASSLAPLVGDGYTF
TRBJ2-1	TRBV9	TRBD1	NA	TGTGCCAGCAGCGTAGAACAGGGGAGTAACAATGAGCAGTTCTTC	CASSVEQGSNNEQFF
TRBJ2-1	TRBV9	TRBD2	NA	TGTGCCAGCAGCGTAGACTTGTTGATAGCGGGGGAACGACATGAGCAGTTCTTC	CASSVDLLIAGERHEQFF
TRBJ1-1	TRBV7-6	TRBD1	NA	TGTGCCAGCAGCGGACAGGGAAGCACTGAAGCTTTCTTT	CASSGQGSTEAFF
TRBJ1-1	TRBV28	NA	NA	TGTGCCAGCAGTCCACCTTCTTCGGGGTTGAACACTGAAGCTTTCTTT	CASSPPSSGLNTEAFF
TRBJ2-3	TRBV5-1	NA	NA	TGCGCCAGCAGCTGGTCTAGGAGCACAGATACGCAGTATTTT	CASSWSRSTDTQYF
TRBJ2-3	TRBV5-4	NA	NA	TGTGCCAGCAGCTTGGATGGCTCACACACAGATACGCAGTATTTT	CASSLDGSHTDTQYF
TRBJ2-6	TRBV4-1	NA	NA	TGCGCCAGCAGCCGCCTTGGGGGGACCTCTGGGGCCAACGTCCTGACTTTC	CASSRLGGTSGANVLTF
TRBJ2-7	TRBV6-5	TRBD2	once	TGTGCCAGCAGTTGTGGACTAGCCCAGGACTCCTACGAGCAGTACTTC	CASSCGLAQDSYEQYF
TRBJ1-2	TRBV6-5	TRBD1	NA	TGTGCCAGCACCCGGACAGGGGAAGGCTACACCTTC	CASTRTGEGYTF
TRBJ2-1	TRBV2	NA	NA	TGTGCCAGCAGCAACTTAGGGGGTGCGAGCTCCTACAATGAGCAGTTCTTC	CASSNLGGASSYNEQFF
TRBJ2-5	TRBV6-5	NA	NA	TGTGCCAGCAGCGACGGGAATCAGGGGACCCAGTACTTC	CASSDGNQGTQYF
TRBJ1-5	TRBV6-5	NA	NA	TGTGCCAGCAGTCAGGACTATCGGGAGCCCCAGCATTTT	CASSQDYREPQHF
TRBJ1-1	TRBV5-1	NA	NA	TGCGCCAGCAGCTTGGAAGGGTGGGCTGAAGCTTTCTTT	CASSLEGWAEAFF
TRBJ2-2	TRBV7-2	NA	NA	TGTGCCAGCAGCTCCTACTCCACCGGGGAGCTGTTTTTT	CASSSYSTGELFF